The next 14 T cell receptor beta chains were all read from a single sample in a study of T cell changes during pregnancy in multiple sclerosis. Sequencing was performed with immunoSEQ multiplex PCR; in TCRdb, only in-frame clones are kept and a portion is missing. There are around 80,000 clones in the sample; almost 95% occur only once, and around 2.3% lies in the top ten. The specimen was peripheral blood, collected before pregnancy. Receptors were obtained from a female donor with multiple sclerosis, enrolled in a pregnancy study.

The chain carries TRBV4-3 and TRBJ2-1; 7 bases are a match to TRBD2. This CDR3 comprises 18 residues. Germline V CDR1 and CDR2: LGHNA, YSLEER. With V trimmed by 1 base and J by 0 bases, 9 bases remained unmatched. The DNA for the CDR3 is TGCGCCAGCAGCCAAGGTCTAGCGGACGAAAGCTCCTACAATGAGCAGTTCTTC. This gives the protein CASSQGLADESSYNEQFF.

The chain joins TRBV19 to TRBJ2-3, with 13 bases that match TRBD2. Unmatched junction bases numbered 4, after V lost 1 base and J lost 3 bases. The CDR3 sequence is 17 residues long. Germline V CDR1 and CDR2: LNHDA, SQIVND (reference sequence). CDR3 DNA sequence: TGTGCCAGTAGTATAGTCCGACTAGCGGGAGGTACAGATACGCAGTATTTT. This gives the protein CASSIVRLAGGTDTQYF.

The V and J genes are TRBV6-6 and TRBJ2-7; 12 bases match TRBD2. The CDR3 has 16 residues. V shed 5 bases, J shed 5 bases, and the junction held 10 bases outside the gene matches. CDR1 is MNHNY and CDR2 is SVGAGI in the germline V gene (reference sequence). CDR3 loop: CASSQPASGRANEQYF. For the CDR3, the DNA is TGTGCCAGCAGTCAGCCCGCTAGCGGGAGGGCCAACGAGCAGTACTTC.

The chain combines TRBV27 with TRBJ2-7, with 9 positions matching TRBD1. Trimming at V came to 6 bases and at J to 2 bases, leaving 8 bases not matched to a gene. From germline, CDR1 is MNHEY and CDR2 SMNVEV (reference sequence). The CDR3 has 15 residues. The CDR3: CASRTPGQGTYEQYF. DNA for the CDR3: TGTGCCAGCAGAACCCCGGGACAGGGAACCTACGAGCAGTACTTC.

The gene calls are TRBV10-3 and TRBJ1-1; D gene unclear. The germline CDR1 and CDR2 sequences are ENHRY and SYGVKD. This CDR3 region has 18 residues. V lost 6 bases and J lost 2, with 25 bases in between. The CDR3 reads CAISPLLAGTALNTEAFF. The CDR3 nucleotides are TGTGCCATCAGCCCCCTCTTGGCAGGCACAGCCCTCAACACTGAAGCTTTCTTT.

V and J are TRBV5-1 and TRBJ1-1; 9 nucleotides align to TRBD1. The germline V gene encodes CDR1 SGHRS and CDR2 YFSETQ. This CDR3 spans 17 amino acids. V lost 0 bases, J lost 5 bases, and 11 bases stayed unmatched. CDR3 loop: CASSLGGQGNRGTEAFF. The CDR3 region has the DNA TGCGCCAGCAGCTTGGGTGGACAGGGGAATCGTGGGACTGAAGCTTTCTTT.

The rearrangement uses TRBV7-2 and TRBJ1-2, with D possibly being TRBD1 (5 bases). Trimming took 5 bases from V and 3 from J, leaving 16 bases between them. The germline gives CDR1 SGHTA, CDR2 FQGNSA. This CDR3 is built from 15 residues. This CDR3 reads CASSPAGGTHYGYTF. The CDR3 nucleotides are TGTGCCAGCAGCCCCGCCGGGGGAACTCACTATGGCTACACCTTC.

A few counts support this clone. J is TRBJ2-3 and V is TRBV28; 8 bases agree with TRBD1. V lost 7 bases to trimming and J lost 6 bases; unmatched junction nucleotides: 6. This CDR3 contains 13 residues. CDR1 and CDR2 from the germline V gene are MDHEN and SYDVKM. The CDR3 DNA is TGTGCCAGCAACACAGGGGGATCGGATACGCAGTATTTT. Its translation is CASNTGGSDTQYF.

J is TRBJ1-3 and V is TRBV5-1; D is undetermined. CDR3 length: 17 residues. The ends were cut back, 4 bases at V and 0 bases at J, with 17 bases in the middle. Looked up from germline, CDR1 is SGHRS and CDR2 is YFSETQ. Here the CDR3 reads CASSLHGRSPSGNTIYF. The CDR3 coding sequence is TGCGCCAGCAGCCTCCACGGGAGGTCTCCCTCTGGAAACACCATATATTTT.

V and J are TRBV29-1 and TRBJ2-1; 8 positions match TRBD2. The trim removed 7 bases at V and 7 bases at J, leaving 15 bases unmatched. CDR3 length equals 15 residues. The germline CDR1 and CDR2 sequences are SQVTM and ANQGSEA. DNA of the CDR3: TGCAGCGCCCCGTCTGTAGCGGGAAGTATAAATGAGCAGTTCTTC. Its translation is CSAPSVAGSINEQFF.

The chain employs TRBV19 and TRBJ2-7; D is perhaps TRBD2 (5 bases). In germline, CDR1 is LNHDA, CDR2 SQIVND (reference sequence). The CDR3 totals 14 residues. The V end was cut by 0 bases, the J end by 5 bases, with 11 bases between. The chain's CDR3 is CASSIDGRLDEQYF. The CDR3 DNA reads as TGTGCCAGTAGTATAGATGGGAGATTGGACGAGCAGTACTTC.

V and J are TRBV7-2 and TRBJ1-2; possibly TRBD1 for D (5 bases). Looked up from germline, CDR1 is SGHTA and CDR2 is FQGNSA. Trimming pared 5 bases from V and 7 bases from J, leaving 20 bases between. The CDR3 spans 15 residues. The CDR3 DNA is TGTGCCAGCAGCGACGGGGGGGTGGGGATTGGTGGCTACACCTTC. Its translation: CASSDGGVGIGGYTF.

The V call is TRBV5-5, the J call TRBJ2-7; TRBD1 matches 8 bases. Trimming cost V 6 bases and J 6 bases; bases outside gene matches: 11. CDR3 size: 14 residues. The germline CDR1 and CDR2 sequences are SGHKS and YYEKEE (reference sequence). In nucleotides, the CDR3 is TGTGCCAGCACTGGCGGGACAGGCTTCCTCGAGCAGTACTTC. Amino acids: CASTGGTGFLEQYF.

This chain joins TRBV23-1 and TRBJ2-7; 10 bases align to TRBD1. TRBV23-1 belongs to the ORF category, with a function that is uncertain. The V gene end was trimmed by 2 bases and the J gene end by 5 bases; junction bases not matched to a gene: 6. The CDR3 runs 15 residues. The CDR3 coding sequence is TGCGCCAGCAGTCAACCGACAGGGGGCACCGACGAGCAGTACTTC. Its translation is CASSQPTGGTDEQYF.